The 21 T cell receptor beta chains in this list originate from one sample, sequenced in a study of T cell responses to AZD1222 COVID-19 vaccine. Data came from immunoSEQ multiplex PCR; TCRdb stores just in-frame clones and leaves some out. This table has about 100,000 clones, around 89% appearing once. The source material was peripheral blood, sampled on day 0 of AZD1222 vaccination. The receptors come from an adult in good health.

The CDR3 bases are TGTGCCACACAACGGAGCTCCTATAATTCACCCCTCCACTTT. The encoded protein is CATQRSSYNSPLHF. This chain joins TRBV6-5 and TRBJ1-6; D gene ambiguous. CDR1 is MNHEY, CDR2 SVGAGI, per germline. Trimming pared 10 bases from V and 0 bases from J, leaving 10 bases between. CDR3 length: 14 amino acids.

The gene calls are TRBV24-1 and TRBJ2-5; 10 bases agree with TRBD1. The CDR3 has 17 residues. CDR1 is KGHDR, CDR2 SFDVKD, per germline. V gave up 2 bases and J gave up 4 bases; unmatched junction bases: 9. The CDR3 region is CATSDSPDRGGRETQYF. CDR3 nucleotides: TGTGCCACCAGTGATTCCCCGGACAGGGGGGGACGAGAGACCCAGTACTTC.

The V gene is TRBV19, the J gene TRBJ2-5; 8 bases are a match to TRBD1. V trimming: 9 bases; J trimming: 3 bases; junction bases outside the gene matches: 6. Germline loops: CDR1 LNHDA, CDR2 SQIVND (reference sequence). This CDR3 has 13 amino acids. CDR3 residues: CASTGQGKETQYF. In DNA, the CDR3 is TGTGCCAGCACCGGACAGGGAAAAGAGACCCAGTACTTC.

The rearrangement uses TRBV19 and TRBJ1-1; D uncertain. Germline CDR1 reads LNHDA; CDR2 reads SQIVND (reference sequence). Trimming left V 2 bases short and J 7 bases short, with 8 bases between. The CDR3 has 12 amino acids. In DNA, the CDR3 is TGTGCCAGTAGTATATCCCGAAATGAAGCTTTCTTT. Amino acid sequence: CASSISRNEAFF.

The genes are TRBV11-3 and TRBJ2-5, with 10 bases matching TRBD2. Unmatched junction bases numbered 10, after V lost 3 bases and J lost 0 bases. In germline, CDR1 is SGHNT, CDR2 YENEEA. CDR3 length: 18 residues. CDR3 sequence (DNA): TGTGCCAGCAGCTTTTCGAGGACTAGCGGTTTTTACCAAGAGACCCAGTACTTC. This encodes CASSFSRTSGFYQETQYF.

In its sample, this clone was seen a few times. The V gene is TRBV23-1, the J gene TRBJ1-5; weak D call: TRBD1 (5 bases). TRBV23-1 is filed as an ORF, its function uncertain. V was clipped by 3 bases and J by 4 bases, with 13 bases between them. This CDR3 comprises 15 residues. The CDR3 is CASSHPPQGNQPQHF. The CDR3 DNA is TGCGCCAGCAGTCATCCGCCCCAGGGAAATCAGCCCCAGCATTTT.

V gene TRBV7-9 combines with J gene TRBJ2-1; 7 nucleotides line up with TRBD1. In germline, CDR1 is SEHNR, CDR2 FQNEAQ (reference sequence). This CDR3 contains 17 residues. V shed 2 bases and J 4 bases; nucleotides not matched to a gene: 11. In DNA, the CDR3 is TGTGCCAGCAGCTTAAGGGTTTTAGGGGGCCGGTACAATGAGCAGTTCTTC. Protein product: CASSLRVLGGRYNEQFF.

This clone was seen once. The CDR3 protein is CASSLSASYGYTF. DNA of the CDR3: TGTGCCAGCAGTTTATCCGCATCCTATGGCTACACCTTC. This chain joins TRBV27 and TRBJ1-2; D not resolved. With 0 bases removed from V and 4 bases from J, the gap between germline ends came to 6 bases. Germline-derived CDR1 and CDR2 are MNHEY and SMNVEV (reference sequence). The CDR3 is 13 residues long.

The chain couples TRBV10-3 to TRBJ2-5; D remains ambiguous. The CDR3 spans 12 residues. In germline, CDR1 is ENHRY, CDR2 SYGVKD. Trimming cost V 0 bases and J 2 bases, with 1 base left between them. CDR3 sequence (DNA): TGTGCCATCAGTGAGTCGCAAGAGACCCAGTACTTC. Translated, it gives CAISESQETQYF.

Only one count was recorded for this clone. The genes are TRBV6-1 and TRBJ1-5; D gene unclear. Germline V gene sequence: CDR1 MNHNS, CDR2 SASEGT. V was cut by 2 bases and J by 6 bases, with 8 bases left in between. The CDR3 has 13 residues. The CDR3 DNA reads as TGTGCCAGCAGTGAAAGCCTCACTCAGCCCCAGCATTTT. It translates to CASSESLTQPQHF.

The V call is TRBV24-1, the J call TRBJ2-3; TRBD1 might be the D (7 bases). V was clipped by 0 bases and J by 2 bases, with 14 bases between them. Germline values: CDR1 KGHDR, CDR2 SFDVKD. The CDR3 is 17 residues long. For the CDR3, the DNA is TGTGCCACCAGTGATTTGCAAACAGGGGACTTCACAGATACGCAGTATTTT. This codes for CATSDLQTGDFTDTQYF.

The chain links TRBV3-1 (or the pseudogene TRBV3-2) to TRBJ2-3; D unclear. V lost 5 bases and J 0 bases, leaving 3 bases between the germline ends. The CDR3 has 12 residues. Per germline, CDR1 LGHDT and CDR2 YNNKEL (reference sequence). The CDR3 DNA sequence: TGTGCCAGCAGCTACAGCACAGATACGCAGTATTTT. Its translation: CASSYSTDTQYF.

The V and J genes are TRBV4-1 and TRBJ2-5; D might be TRBD1 (6 bases). Germline-derived CDR1 and CDR2 are MGHRA and YSYEKL. The CDR3 contains 15 residues. Trimming took off 3 bases at V and 3 bases at J, with 14 bases between the two ends. This chain's CDR3 is CASSHLARDKETQYF. CDR3 nucleotides: TGCGCCAGCAGCCATCTTGCCCGGGACAAAGAGACCCAGTACTTC.

This clone was found once. J is TRBJ1-1 and V is TRBV2; D unresolved. The CDR3 covers 14 residues. Germline V CDR1 and CDR2: SNHLY, FYNNEI. V gave up 6 bases and J gave up 3 bases, with 14 bases separating them. The CDR3 here is CASRSREGHTEAFF. As DNA, the CDR3 is TGTGCCAGCAGAAGTAGGGAGGGTCACACTGAAGCTTTCTTT.

The chain recombines TRBV19 with TRBJ2-7, with 9 bases aligning to TRBD2. The CDR3 extends over 14 amino acids. The junction had 8 bases not matched to a gene; V was cut back by 6 bases and J by 5 bases. Germline-derived CDR1 and CDR2 are LNHDA and SQIVND (reference sequence). The CDR3 DNA reads TGTGCCAGTAGCGTAGCGGGAGTGTCCCACGAGCAGTACTTC. Amino acids: CASSVAGVSHEQYF.

The chain is built from TRBV2 and TRBJ2-5; D remains ambiguous. CDR1 is SNHLY and CDR2 is FYNNEI in the germline V gene. V shed 8 bases and J shed 3 bases, with 7 bases lying between them. CDR3 length: 11 residues. The CDR3: CASAEEETQYF. CDR3 sequence (DNA): TGTGCCAGCGCCGAGGAAGAGACCCAGTACTTC.

CDR3 region: CASSPDRRYEAFF. The CDR3 DNA sequence: TGTGCCAGCAGCCCGGACAGGAGATATGAAGCTTTCTTT. J is TRBJ1-1 and V is TRBV28; TRBD1 matches at 7 bases. The CDR3 runs to 13 residues. Germline V gene data show CDR1 as MDHEN and CDR2 as SYDVKM. Losses at the gene ends were 6 bases for V and 7 bases for J; bases not matched to a gene: 8.

V is TRBV27 and J is TRBJ2-7; D possibly uses TRBD1 or TRBD2 (5 bases each). Per germline, CDR1 MNHEY and CDR2 SMNVEV (reference sequence). CDR3 length equals 14 residues. Trimming stripped 2 bases from V and 0 bases from J, with 8 bases between. CDR3 amino acids: CASSLAGSSYEQYF. The DNA for the CDR3 is TGTGCCAGCAGTTTAGCAGGGAGCTCCTACGAGCAGTACTTC.

This sequence joins TRBV5-6 and TRBJ2-7; weak D call: TRBD1 (7 bases). Germline loops: CDR1 SGHDT, CDR2 YYEEEE. This CDR3 is built from 16 residues. Trimming shortened V by 0 bases and J by 2 bases, and 15 bases separated the two germline ends. The DNA for the CDR3 is TGTGCCAGCAGCTTGGGGATGGGCAGGGGGGCCTACGAGCAGTACTTC. Protein product: CASSLGMGRGAYEQYF.

The chain has TRBV27 and TRBJ2-7; D tentatively reads TRBD1 or TRBD2 (6 bases each). Germline loops: CDR1 MNHEY, CDR2 SMNVEV (reference sequence). The CDR3 contains 16 residues. The germline V and J ends were trimmed by 6 bases and 4 bases, with 22 bases remaining between them. This CDR3 reads CASSKLGGRGGYEQYF. Written as DNA, the CDR3 is TGTGCCAGCAGCAAATTGGGCGGCAGGGGAGGTTACGAGCAGTACTTC.

The J gene is TRBJ1-1, the V gene TRBV10-2; no clear D gene. V shed 1 base and J shed 1 base, with 7 bases lying between them. The CDR3 loop spans 14 amino acids. In germline, CDR1 is WSHSY, CDR2 SAAADI. CDR3 DNA: TGCGCCAGCAGTGAGTGGGTTACGAACACTGAAGCTTTCTTT. Amino acids: CASSEWVTNTEAFF.